This T cell receptor beta chain was captured in a study of T cells after posttransplantation cyclophosphamide. Busulfan-fludarabine conditioning, marrow transplant, and cyclophosphamide on days +3 and +4 were administered. General study results and limits: Donor CD8+ memory clones often dominated recipient blood repertoires at later times. After PTCy, TRB diversity resembled that of CNI/methotrexate controls. Blood and skin or GI T cell repertoires showed limited TRB overlap.

As regards this clone: Its specificity is unknown.

After removal of 8 bases from V and 4 bases from J, the junction contained 8 bases not matched to a gene. The CDR3 has 14 residues. Germline V gives CDR1 SGHAT, CDR2 FQNNGV. Sequenced by immunoSEQ multiplex PCR; TCRdb stores in-frame clones only, minus some. The sample consists of thousands of clones, around three quarters of them appearing once. V gene TRBV11-2 combines with J gene TRBJ2-7; 10 bases line up with TRBD2. Sample: PBMCs, taken after allogeneic stem cell transplant with posttransplant cyclophosphamide. The origin of this receptor is a male patient aged 60 to 75 who received an allogeneic stem cell transplant from a related donor and was CMV-positive. These T cells may partly come from the graft donor. The CDR3 nucleotides read TGTGCCAGCGGTCGACTAGCGGGCCATTACGAGCAGTACTTC. Its protein product is CASGRLAGHYEQYF.